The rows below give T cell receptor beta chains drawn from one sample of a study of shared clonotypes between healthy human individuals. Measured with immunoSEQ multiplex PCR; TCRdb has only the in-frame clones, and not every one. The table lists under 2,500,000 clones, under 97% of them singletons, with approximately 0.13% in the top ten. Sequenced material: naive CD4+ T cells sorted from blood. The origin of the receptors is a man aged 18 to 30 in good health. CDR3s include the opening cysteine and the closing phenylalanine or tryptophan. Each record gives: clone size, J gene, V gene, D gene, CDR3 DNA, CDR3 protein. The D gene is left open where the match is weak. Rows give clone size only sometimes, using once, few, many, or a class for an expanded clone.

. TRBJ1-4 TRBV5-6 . TGTGCCAGCAGTTTCCGGGACCGAGCGGAAAAACTGTTTTTT CASSFRDRAEKLFF
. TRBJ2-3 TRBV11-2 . TGTGCCAGCAGCAAGGGACCACCCTACACAGATACGCAGTATTTT CASSKGPPYTDTQYF
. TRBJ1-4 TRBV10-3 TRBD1 TGTGCCATCAGTGAGCAAAGGGACCTACAGGGGCCGAATGAAAAACTGTTTTTT CAISEQRDLQGPNEKLFF
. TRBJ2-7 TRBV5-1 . TGCGCCAGCAGCTTACAGGGCTCCTACGAGCAGTACTTC CASSLQGSYEQYF
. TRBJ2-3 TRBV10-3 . TGTGCCATCAGTGAGTTGCTGGGCACAGATACGCAGTATTTT CAISELLGTDTQYF
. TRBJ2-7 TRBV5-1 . TGCGCCAGCTCCCCTCGGCAGGGCAGCTCCTACGAGCAGTACTTC CASSPRQGSSYEQYF
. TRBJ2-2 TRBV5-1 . TGCGCCAGCAGCCTGGGTGGTCCTCAGAACACCGGGGAGCTGTTTTTT CASSLGGPQNTGELFF
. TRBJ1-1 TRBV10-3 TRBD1 TGTGCCATCAGATTCACAGGGGGCGACGCTGAAGCTTTCTTT CAIRFTGGDAEAFF
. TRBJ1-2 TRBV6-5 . TGTGCCAGCAGTCTCAGGCCAAACTATGGCTACACCTTC CASSLRPNYGYTF
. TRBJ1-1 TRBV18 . TGTGCCAGCTCACCACCGGGCCAGTTTCTCGCTGAAGCTTTCTTT CASSPPGQFLAEAFF
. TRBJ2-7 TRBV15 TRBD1 TGTGCCACCAGCAGAGACAGGGGGTTAGTACACGAGCAGTACTTC CATSRDRGLVHEQYF
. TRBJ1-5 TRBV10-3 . TGTGCCATCAGCTCACAGGGAAGTAGCAATCAGCCCCAGCATTTT CAISSQGSSNQPQHF
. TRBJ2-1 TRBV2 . TGTGCCACCTCGGCAAGGGCGGGCTTTTCCTACAATGAGCAGTTCTTC CATSARAGFSYNEQFF
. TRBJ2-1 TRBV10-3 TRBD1 TGTGCCATCGGTATAGGGACAGTAGCCGACAATGAGCAGTTCTTC CAIGIGTVADNEQFF
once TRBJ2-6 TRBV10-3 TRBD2 TGTGCCACCAGCGGGGGTCCGAGCTCTGGGGCCAACGTCCTGACTTTC CATSGGPSSGANVLTF
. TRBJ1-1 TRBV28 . TGTGCCAGCAGTCCCACAGAGAACACTGAAGCTTTCTTT CASSPTENTEAFF
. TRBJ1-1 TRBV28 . TGTGCCAGCAGTTTGCATAACAGGGTAGATACTGAAGCTTTCTTT CASSLHNRVDTEAFF
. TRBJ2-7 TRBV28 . TGTGCCAGCAGCTACGGACAGTACGAGCAGTACTTC CASSYGQYEQYF
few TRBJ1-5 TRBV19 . TGTGCCAGTAGTATAGACGGTCCAGCCCCCCAGCATTTT CASSIDGPAPQHF
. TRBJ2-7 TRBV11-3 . TGTGCCAGCAGCCCCTCGAGCTCCTACGAGCAGTACTTC CASSPSSSYEQYF
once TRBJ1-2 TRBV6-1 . TGTGCCAGCAGCCCCGAGGGAGGAAATGGCTACACCTTC CASSPEGGNGYTF
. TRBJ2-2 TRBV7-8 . TGTGCCAGCAGCAGAGAGGCCCAGAAGAACACCGGGGAGCTGTTTTTT CASSREAQKNTGELFF
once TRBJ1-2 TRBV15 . TGTGCCACCAGCAGAGATATGGGGGGCTACACCTTC CATSRDMGGYTF
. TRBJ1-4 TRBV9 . TGTGCCAGCAGCCCCCGAGGGGCTGCAACTAATGAAAAACTGTTTTTT CASSPRGAATNEKLFF
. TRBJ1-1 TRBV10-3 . TGTGCCATCAGTGAGTCGGCCACGCGGGACACTGAAGCTTTCTTT CAISESATRDTEAFF
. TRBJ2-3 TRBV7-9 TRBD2 TGTGCCAGCAGCTTAGCGGCAGCGGGAGGGTCTAGCACAGATACGCAGTATTTT CASSLAAAGGSSTDTQYF
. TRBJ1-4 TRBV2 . TGTGCCACCAGAGGGTGGGAAAAACTGTTTTTT CATRGWEKLFF
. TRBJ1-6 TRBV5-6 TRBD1 TGTGCCAGCAGCTCGGGACAGGGGGCGGGAAATTCACCCCTCCACTTT CASSSGQGAGNSPLHF
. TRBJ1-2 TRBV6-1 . TGTGCCAGCAGGAGTGGCTATGGCTACACCTTC CASRSGYGYTF
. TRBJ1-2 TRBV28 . TGTGCCAGCAGTTTACCCGGGTTTGGCGGCTACACCTTC CASSLPGFGGYTF
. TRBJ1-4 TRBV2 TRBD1 TGTGCCAGCAGGGGGACAGGGTTTTATGAAAAACTGTTTTTT CASRGTGFYEKLFF
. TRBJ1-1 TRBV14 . TGTGCCAGCAGCCAATTTATGAACACTGAAGCTTTCTTT CASSQFMNTEAFF
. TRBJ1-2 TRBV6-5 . TGTGCCAGCAGTTACCCCCAGGGAGGCTACACCTTC CASSYPQGGYTF
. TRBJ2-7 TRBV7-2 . TGTGCCAGCAGCTCGAGGGGTATCGTCTACGAGCAGTACTTC CASSSRGIVYEQYF
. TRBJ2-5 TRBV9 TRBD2 TGTGCCAGCAGCGTAGCAGCTAGCGGGAAACAAGAGACCCAGTACTTC CASSVAASGKQETQYF
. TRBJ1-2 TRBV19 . TGTGCCAGTAGTACCAACTATGGCTACACCTTC CASSTNYGYTF
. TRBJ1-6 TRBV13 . TGTGCCAGCAGCTTAAGGCAGGGAGGATCACCCCTCCACTTT CASSLRQGGSPLHF
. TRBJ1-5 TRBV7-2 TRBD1 TGTGCCAGAGGGAAGACAGGGGGATACCCCCCCCAGCCCCAGCATTTT CARGKTGGYPPQPQHF
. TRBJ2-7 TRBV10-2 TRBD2 TGCGCCAGCAGTGAGTCGGGGACTAGCGGTTACGAGCAGTACTTC CASSESGTSGYEQYF
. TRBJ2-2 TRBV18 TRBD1 TGTGCCAGCTCACCGTACAGGGGCCAGAACACCGGGGAGCTGTTTTTT CASSPYRGQNTGELFF